These 21 T cell receptor beta chains were all obtained from the same sample, sequenced in a study of cytomegalovirus exposure and HLA in healthy donors. Profiled with immunoSEQ multiplex PCR; TCRdb holds only in-frame clones, not every one. The sample has 70,000 or so clones; roughly 93% are singletons. The sequencing input was PBMCs. The receptor source for this set is a woman aged 18-29 years in good health and CMV-seronegative.

This rearrangement joins TRBV15 to TRBJ1-1; 7 nucleotides line up with TRBD1. Germline assignment: CDR1 LNHNV and CDR2 YYDKDF (reference sequence). The V gene end was trimmed by 3 bases and the J gene end by 8 bases; junction bases not matched to a gene: 3. The CDR3 totals 12 residues. The DNA of the CDR3 is TGTGCCACCAGCAGTGGGACAGACGAAGCTTTCTTT. It yields the protein CATSSGTDEAFF.

This clone was detected once. The J gene is TRBJ2-7, the V gene TRBV9; TRBD2 aligns across 7 bases. J lost 5 bases, V lost 4 bases, and 12 bases had no gene match. This CDR3 is built from 15 residues. The germline V gene has CDR1 SGDLS and CDR2 YYNGEE. In DNA form, the CDR3 reads TGTGCCAGCAGCTCCCGACTAGCCGTGAATGACGAGCAGTACTTC. This sequence encodes CASSSRLAVNDEQYF.

The chain recombines TRBV19 with TRBJ1-1; 8 bases line up with TRBD1. Germline trimming cut 7 bases from V and 6 bases from J; bases unmatched to any gene: 7. Germline V CDR1 and CDR2: LNHDA, SQIVND (reference sequence). The CDR3 contains 13 residues. The CDR3 reads CASNPGGRAEAFF. The CDR3 region has the DNA TGTGCCAGTAATCCAGGGGGCCGGGCTGAAGCTTTCTTT.

The chain links TRBV15 to TRBJ2-1, with TRBD2 identical over 7 bases. The V gene's germline CDR1 is LNHNV and CDR2 YYDKDF (reference sequence). The CDR3 consists of 14 residues. V lost 6 bases and J lost 0; bases outside the gene matches: 2. The CDR3 loop reads CATRRGSSYNEQFF. CDR3 DNA sequence: TGTGCCACCAGGCGGGGGAGCTCCTACAATGAGCAGTTCTTC.

The V gene is TRBV6-6, the J gene TRBJ1-1, with no clear D. The germline CDR1 and CDR2 sequences are MNHNY and SVGAGI (reference sequence). Trimming took 0 bases from V and 3 from J, leaving 11 bases between them. The CDR3 has 15 residues. This chain's CDR3 is CASSYSKDRDTEAFF. CDR3 DNA: TGTGCCAGCAGTTACTCGAAGGATCGGGACACTGAAGCTTTCTTT.

The chain recombines TRBV29-1 with TRBJ2-7; 12 nucleotides agree with TRBD2. Per germline, CDR1 SQVTM and CDR2 ANQGSEA. The CDR3 has 17 residues. After removal of 1 base from V and 2 bases from J, the junction contained 9 bases not matched to a gene. CDR3 amino acids: CSVEGLLAGGPAYEQYF. In DNA form, the CDR3 reads TGCAGCGTTGAAGGACTGCTAGCGGGAGGGCCAGCCTACGAGCAGTACTTC.

This chain uses TRBV27 with TRBJ2-3; no definite D call. Germline V gene sequence: CDR1 MNHEY, CDR2 SMNVEV (reference sequence). The germline V and J ends were trimmed by 10 bases and 4 bases, with 15 bases remaining between them. The CDR3 is 13 amino acids. The CDR3: CATTSLSSDTQYF. The CDR3 DNA follows: TGTGCCACTACGTCCCTTAGCTCAGATACGCAGTATTTT.

The chain couples TRBV6-4 to TRBJ1-3, with 7 bases aligning to TRBD1. Germline V gives CDR1 MRHNA, CDR2 SNTAGT. The ends lost 0 bases at V and 3 bases at J; junction bases unmatched: 5. This CDR3 spans 16 amino acids. CDR3 in amino acids: CASSDSARGDGNTIYF. In DNA form, the CDR3 reads TGTGCCAGCAGTGACTCGGCCAGGGGGGATGGAAACACCATATATTTT.

In DNA, the CDR3 is TGTGCCAGCTCTCTTTATCAGAATGAAAAACTGTTTTTT. This gives the protein CASSLYQNEKLFF. The genes are TRBV18 and TRBJ1-4, with D hard to call. The germline gives CDR1 KGHSH, CDR2 LQKENI. Deletions cut 6 bases from V and 5 bases from J, with 10 bases between. The CDR3 runs 13 residues.

The genes are TRBV25-1 and TRBJ1-5; 8 bases fit TRBD1. The CDR3 spans 16 residues. V was pared by 2 bases and J by 1 base, with 4 bases of the junction left unmatched. Per the germline V gene, CDR1 is MGHDK and CDR2 is SYGVNS. CDR3 DNA sequence: TGTGCCAGCAGTGAACTACAGGGGGAGAGCAATCAGCCCCAGCATTTT. This sequence encodes CASSELQGESNQPQHF.

This clone was detected only once. The V gene is TRBV9, the J gene TRBJ2-3; 11 bases fit TRBD2. CDR1 is SGDLS and CDR2 is YYNGEE in the germline V gene. This CDR3 has 16 amino acids. Trimming cost V 0 bases and J 4 bases; bases outside gene matches: 4. CDR3: CASSVGLAGGADTQYF. The CDR3 coding sequence is TGTGCCAGCAGCGTAGGGCTAGCGGGGGGTGCAGATACGCAGTATTTT.

CDR3 DNA sequence: TGTGCCAGCAGCTTGGACAGGTCGAACACTGAAGCTTTCTTT. As protein: CASSLDRSNTEAFF. This chain links TRBV5-6 with TRBJ1-1; a possible D gene is TRBD1 (5 bases). Germline V gene lookup returns CDR1 SGHDT and CDR2 YYEEEE. V lost 0 bases and J lost 1, with 7 bases in between. This CDR3 is 14 amino acids long. The full variable domain, with the rest looked up from reference TRBV5-6 and TRBJ1-1, is DAGVTQSPTHLIKTRGQQVTLRCSPKSGHDTVSWYQQALGQGPQFIFQYYEEEERQRGNFPDRFSGHQFPNYSSELNVNALLLGDSALYLCASSLDRSNTEAFFGQGTRLTVV.

The chain joins TRBV28 to TRBJ2-1; 7 bases are shared with TRBD1. Trimming cost V 8 bases and J 7 bases; bases outside gene matches: 11. Germline CDR1 reads MDHEN; CDR2 reads SYDVKM. This CDR3 region has 14 residues. CDR3 nucleotide sequence: TGTGCCAGCGTGGGGGCAGGGGGTTTTAATGAGCAGTTCTTC. Translation gives CASVGAGGFNEQFF.

This rearrangement joins TRBV7-9 to TRBJ1-3; D not certain. CDR1 is SEHNR, CDR2 FQNEAQ, per germline (reference sequence). The CDR3 covers 14 residues. Trimming pared 5 bases from V and 1 base from J, leaving 9 bases between. The CDR3 sequence: CASSAGTSGNTIYF. The DNA for the CDR3 is TGTGCCAGCAGCGCGGGTACTTCTGGAAACACCATATATTTT. The full variable domain, its missing parts supplied by reference TRBV7-9 and TRBJ1-3, is DTGVSQNPRHKITKRGQNVTFRCDPISEHNRLYWYRQTLGQGPEFLTYFQNEAQLEKSRLLSDRFSAERPKGSFSTLEIQRTEQGDSAMYLCASSAGTSGNTIYFGEGSWLTVV.

The chain joins TRBV28 to TRBJ1-1; 8 bases align to TRBD1. CDR1 and CDR2 from the germline V gene are MDHEN and SYDVKM. The CDR3 totals 15 residues. V lost 3 bases to trimming and J lost 5 bases; unmatched junction nucleotides: 8. CDR3 in DNA: TGTGCCAGCAGTTTTTGGACAGGGTCGGGGACTGAAGCTTTCTTT. Translating gives CASSFWTGSGTEAFF. The full variable domain, its missing parts supplied by reference TRBV28 and TRBJ1-1, is DVKVTQSSRYLVKRTGEKVFLECVQDMDHENMFWYRQDPGLGLRLIYFSYDVKMKEKGDIPEGYSVSREKKERFSLILESASTNQTSMYLCASSFWTGSGTEAFFGQGTRLTVV.

This sequence joins TRBV6-6 and TRBJ2-7, with 9 bases fitting TRBD1. J gave up 0 bases and V 5 bases, and 8 bases lay outside the gene matches. CDR1 and CDR2 (germline): MNHNY, SVGAGI (reference sequence). This CDR3 region has 16 residues. For the CDR3, the DNA is TGTGCCAGCAGTAGACAAGCACAGGGGGCCTCCTACGAGCAGTACTTC. It is translated as CASSRQAQGASYEQYF.

The rearrangement joins TRBV6-1 to TRBJ2-1, with 11 bases lining up with TRBD2. This CDR3 has 17 residues. Looked up from germline, CDR1 is MNHNS and CDR2 is SASEGT. The J segment lost 4 bases and the V segment lost 4 bases, leaving 9 bases of the junction unmatched. The CDR3: CASSGSLAGGLYNEQFF. The CDR3 nucleotides are TGTGCCAGCAGTGGGTCCCTAGCGGGAGGACTTTACAATGAGCAGTTCTTC.

The V gene is TRBV7-6, the J gene TRBJ2-1, with 10 bases aligning to TRBD1. This CDR3 region has 16 residues. The trim removed 1 base at V and 8 bases at J, leaving 8 bases unmatched. In germline, CDR1 is SGHVS, CDR2 FNYEAQ. The CDR3 loop reads CASSLGPGTGAYEQFF. The CDR3 DNA is TGTGCCAGCAGCTTAGGACCCGGGACAGGGGCGTATGAGCAGTTCTTC.

In its sample, this clone was seen once. V is TRBV21-1 and J is TRBJ2-3; the D call TRBD2 from the table was never checked on the DNA. TRBV21-1 is noted as a pseudogene. The CDR3 runs 21 residues. The CDR3 protein is CASSAPSGQKITSGIVDTQYF. The CDR3 DNA sequence: TGTGCCAGCAGCGCCCCGTCGGGACAGAAAATCACTAGCGGTATAGTAGATACGCAGTATTTT.

The gene calls are TRBV5-6 and TRBJ1-4; possibly TRBD1 for D (6 bases). V was clipped by 2 bases and J by 0 bases, with 11 bases between them. The CDR3 is 16 amino acids. Germline V gene sequence: CDR1 SGHDT, CDR2 YYEEEE. This CDR3 reads CASSFDRFATNEKLFF. The CDR3 coding sequence is TGTGCCAGCAGCTTTGACAGGTTTGCAACTAATGAAAAACTGTTTTTT.

This clone appeared a single time. CDR3 loop: CASSLADTGELFF. The CDR3 DNA is TGTGCCAGCAGTTTGGCGGACACCGGGGAGCTGTTTTTT. The chain employs TRBV27 and TRBJ2-2; D uncertain. Germline CDR1 reads MNHEY; CDR2 reads SMNVEV (reference sequence). The CDR3 spans 13 residues. V was pared by 3 bases and J by 3 bases, with 5 bases between.